One and the same sample provided the 22 T cell receptor beta chains below, sequenced in a study of T cell changes during pregnancy in multiple sclerosis. The data were produced by immunoSEQ multiplex PCR, yet TCRdb's version contains in-frame clones alone and is incomplete. The data contain about 28,000 clones, roughly 89% of them singletons. This specimen was CD4+ T cells from peripheral blood mononuclear cells, taken in the second trimester of pregnancy. Receptors were obtained from a female donor with multiple sclerosis, enrolled in a pregnancy study.

The chain links TRBV10-1 to TRBJ2-1; the match to TRBD1 covers 7 bases. The V and J ends lost 0 bases and 13 bases, in that order; junction bases with no gene match: 6. This CDR3 is 13 amino acids long. Per the germline V gene, CDR1 is WNHNN and CDR2 is SYGVQD (reference sequence). The CDR3, as DNA: TGCGCCAGCAGTGAGTCGGGACAGCGCAAACAGTTCTTC. This codes for CASSESGQRKQFF.

The rearrangement joins TRBV18 to TRBJ1-1; D is ambiguous. Germline V gene data show CDR1 as KGHSH and CDR2 as LQKENI. Trimming took off 1 base at V and 4 bases at J, with 7 bases between the two ends. CDR3 length: 13 amino acids. The chain's CDR3 is CASSPREFTEAFF. For the CDR3, the DNA is TGTGCCAGCTCACCACGGGAGTTCACTGAAGCTTTCTTT. Variable domain in full (rest from reference TRBV18 and TRBJ1-1): NAGVMQNPRHLVRRRGQEARLRCSPMKGHSHVYWYRQLPEEGLKFMVYLQKENIIDESGMPKERFSAEFPKEGPSILRIQQVVRGDSAAYFCASSPREFTEAFFGQGTRLTVV.

J is TRBJ1-2 and V is TRBV20-1; possibly TRBD1 for D (6 bases). Germline V lookup: CDR1 DFQATT, CDR2 SNEGSKA (reference sequence). This CDR3 spans 10 amino acids. V lost 5 bases to trimming and J lost 7 bases, with 8 bases between them. The CDR3 reads CSAWGLGYTF. In DNA form, the CDR3 reads TGCAGTGCTTGGGGGCTTGGCTACACCTTC.

The rearrangement uses TRBV28 and TRBJ1-4, with D perhaps TRBD1 (6 bases). Germline values: CDR1 MDHEN, CDR2 SYDVKM. This CDR3 has 15 residues. The V end lost 9 bases, the J end lost 7 bases, and 21 bases lay between the germline ends. This chain's CDR3 is CARGVWTVRCEKLFF. Here the CDR3 DNA reads TGTGCCAGAGGCGTTTGGACAGTCAGGTGTGAAAAACTGTTTTTT. Based on the CDR3 plus reference TRBV28 and TRBJ1-4, the full variable domain is DVKVTQSSRYLVKRTGEKVFLECVQDMDHENMFWYRQDPGLGLRLIYFSYDVKMKEKGDIPEGYSVSREKKERFSLILESASTNQTSMYLCARGVWTVRCEKLFFGSGTQLSVL.

V gene TRBV5-4 combines with J gene TRBJ1-2, with TRBD1 matching over 7 bases. The CDR3 is 13 amino acids. CDR1 is SGHNT, CDR2 YYREEE, per germline (reference sequence). The trim removed 1 base at V and 3 bases at J, leaving 0 bases unmatched. The CDR3 DNA follows: TGTGCCAGCAGCTTGCAGGGGGACTATGGCTACACCTTC. This translates into CASSLQGDYGYTF.

This rearrangement joins TRBV28 to TRBJ1-3; D remains unclear. The CDR3 runs to 14 residues. Germline V CDR1 and CDR2: MDHEN, SYDVKM. V lost 3 bases, J lost 2 bases, and 8 bases lay in between. The CDR3 DNA reads TGTGCCAGCAGTTTGAGGGCGGCTGGAAACACCATATATTTT. Protein sequence: CASSLRAAGNTIYF.

The rearrangement joins TRBV10-1 to TRBJ1-1; 7 bases align to TRBD1. The V gene end was trimmed by 0 bases and the J gene end by 3 bases; junction bases not matched to a gene: 10. The germline V gene encodes CDR1 WNHNN and CDR2 SYGVQD (reference sequence). The CDR3 consists of 17 residues. The CDR3 DNA reads TGCGCCAGCAGTGAGTCTAGACAGGGAAGAACCTACACTGAAGCTTTCTTT. This gives the protein CASSESRQGRTYTEAFF.

The chain employs TRBV5-1 and TRBJ1-2; the match to TRBD1 covers 8 bases. The CDR3 is 13 residues long. V was pared by 5 bases and J by 3 bases, with 3 bases of the junction left unmatched. CDR1 is SGHRS, CDR2 YFSETQ, per germline. In nucleotides, the CDR3 is TGCGCCAGCAGTCTACAGGGGGACTATGGCTACACCTTC. Protein: CASSLQGDYGYTF.

The chain couples TRBV9 to TRBJ2-2, with 12 bases fitting TRBD2. The length of the CDR3 is 18 residues. The V gene's germline CDR1 is SGDLS and CDR2 YYNGEE. V lost 7 bases to trimming and J lost 5 bases; unmatched junction nucleotides: 15. The CDR3 sequence: CASPPSGGAMLITGELFF. The DNA of the CDR3 is TGTGCCAGCCCTCCTAGCGGGGGGGCCATGTTGATTACCGGGGAGCTGTTTTTT. Based on the CDR3 plus reference TRBV9 and TRBJ2-2, the full variable domain is DSGVTQTPKHLITATGQRVTLRCSPRSGDLSVYWYQQSLDQGLQFLIQYYNGEERAKGNILERFSAQQFPDLHSELNLSSLELGDSALYFCASPPSGGAMLITGELFFGEGSRLTVL.

The V gene is TRBV7-8, the J gene TRBJ2-3; 14 bases map to TRBD2. The germline V gene encodes CDR1 SGHVS and CDR2 FQNEAQ. The J segment lost 0 bases and the V segment lost 5 bases, leaving 7 bases of the junction unmatched. The CDR3 runs 18 residues. CDR3 loop: CASSPRRTSGGSTDTQYF. CDR3 bases: TGTGCCAGCAGCCCGCGCCGGACTAGCGGGGGGAGCACAGATACGCAGTATTTT.

The chain links TRBV18 to TRBJ1-1, with TRBD1 as a possible D gene (6 bases). Trimming pared 3 bases from V and 8 bases from J, leaving 16 bases between. CDR3 length equals 14 residues. Germline CDR1 and CDR2: KGHSH and LQKENI. The CDR3 is CASSPTIQGFEAFF. In nucleotides, the CDR3 is TGTGCCAGCTCACCTACCATACAGGGATTCGAAGCTTTCTTT.

This clone was observed once. The rearrangement links TRBV5-1 to TRBJ2-5; TRBD2 agrees at 14 bases. The CDR3 spans 16 residues. Looked up from germline, CDR1 is SGHRS and CDR2 is YFSETQ. The trim removed 4 bases at V and 1 base at J, leaving 3 bases unmatched. This chain's CDR3 is CASSIGLAGGQETQYF. Written as DNA, the CDR3 is TGCGCCAGCAGCATCGGACTAGCGGGGGGCCAAGAGACCCAGTACTTC.

This chain joins TRBV7-9 and TRBJ1-4; D not resolved. The V end was cut by 5 bases, the J end by 7 bases, with 20 bases between. The CDR3 sequence is 16 residues long. Germline-derived CDR1 and CDR2 are SEHNR and FQNEAQ (reference sequence). CDR3 bases: TGTGCCAGCAGCCCTAGAATGGTCTTAGAGGGTGAAAAACTGTTTTTT. Protein sequence: CASSPRMVLEGEKLFF.

With regard to this clone: Relative to the germline gene, one junction end is altered; a read error may explain this. The V call is TRBV7-7, the J call TRBJ2-3; the match to TRBD1 covers 7 bases. The CDR3 has 14 amino acids. Germline CDR1 and CDR2: SSHAT and FNYEAQ (reference sequence). The CDR3 DNA is TGTGCTAGCAGCCGGGGACAGTTATCAGATACGCAGTATTTT. Its translation: CASSRGQLSDTQYF.

The gene calls are TRBV7-3 and TRBJ1-1; D is possibly TRBD1 (5 bases). Looked up from germline, CDR1 is SGHTA and CDR2 is FQGTGA. The CDR3 runs to 15 residues. V was pared by 5 bases and J by 1 base, with 14 bases between. CDR3 sequence: CASSHGRGGNTEAFF. In nucleotides, the CDR3 is TGTGCCAGCAGCCACGGGCGGGGGGGGAACACTGAAGCTTTCTTT.

The rearrangement links TRBV9 to TRBJ1-4, with a tentative D call TRBD1 (6 bases). With 4 bases removed from V and 10 bases from J, the gap between germline ends came to 20 bases. Germline loops: CDR1 SGDLS, CDR2 YYNGEE. The CDR3 runs 15 residues. The CDR3 sequence is CASSPSRTEGGKLFF. The CDR3 coding sequence is TGTGCCAGCAGCCCATCTCGGACAGAAGGCGGAAAACTGTTTTTT.

The V gene is TRBV28, the J gene TRBJ2-6; 10 bases align to TRBD1. This CDR3 contains 19 residues. J gave up 0 bases and V 2 bases, and 7 bases lay outside the gene matches. CDR1 is MDHEN and CDR2 is SYDVKM in the germline V gene. This CDR3 reads CASSLGGQGGYSGANVLTF. CDR3 nucleotide sequence: TGTGCCAGCAGTTTAGGCGGACAGGGGGGATACTCTGGGGCCAACGTCCTGACTTTC.

This sequence joins TRBV10-1 and TRBJ2-3, with D tentatively TRBD1 (6 bases). Germline lookup yields CDR1 WNHNN and CDR2 SYGVQD (reference sequence). CDR3 length: 15 amino acids. Trimming cost V 4 bases and J 0 bases, with 11 bases left between them. The chain's CDR3 is CASSVTQGSTDTQYF. The CDR3 bases are TGCGCCAGCAGTGTCACCCAGGGGAGCACAGATACGCAGTATTTT.

The V and J genes are TRBV2 and TRBJ1-2, with 7 bases aligning to TRBD1. V shed 4 bases, J shed 5 bases, and the junction held 4 bases outside the gene matches. The CDR3 is 13 residues long. Germline CDR1 is SNHLY and CDR2 is FYNNEI. CDR3: CASSVRQGYGYTF. In DNA, the CDR3 is TGTGCCAGCAGTGTACGACAGGGTTATGGCTACACCTTC.

The genes are TRBV5-1 and TRBJ2-2; 8 bases map to TRBD2. Germline V gene lookup returns CDR1 SGHRS and CDR2 YFSETQ. The V segment lost 1 base and the J segment 3 bases; nucleotides outside the gene matches: 2. The CDR3 loop spans 15 amino acids. In DNA form, the CDR3 reads TGCGCCAGCAGCTTGAGAGCGGGGGACACCGGGGAGCTGTTTTTT. It is translated as CASSLRAGDTGELFF.

This rearrangement joins TRBV19 to TRBJ2-1, with D possibly being TRBD1 (5 bases). The CDR3 runs to 13 residues. Trimming stripped 3 bases from V and 9 bases from J, with 12 bases between. The germline CDR1 and CDR2 sequences are LNHDA and SQIVND (reference sequence). CDR3 sequence: CASSILVTGEQFF. DNA of the CDR3: TGTGCCAGTAGTATCCTGGTCACAGGTGAGCAGTTCTTC.

The rearrangement uses TRBV9 and TRBJ2-4; TRBD2 aligns across 11 bases. There are 15 residues in the CDR3. The ends lost 4 bases at V and 6 bases at J; junction bases unmatched: 6. The germline CDR1 and CDR2 sequences are SGDLS and YYNGEE. CDR3 nucleotide sequence: TGTGCCAGCAGCCCCGGACTAGCGGGCAGAAACATTCAGTACTTC. Amino acid sequence: CASSPGLAGRNIQYF.